This T cell receptor (beta chain) was sequenced during a study of T cell repertoires in cytomegalovirus infection. On the study more broadly: It was the public TCR beta signatures that indicated both CMV infection and matching HLA type.

TCRdb recomputed calls from the reads with MiXCR, one row per CDR3 protein. This sample has about a million distinct CDR3 sequences, with roughly 30% found just once. This clonotype was found a few times. Antigen unknown. The CDR3 covers 15 residues. CDR1 and CDR2 from the germline V gene are MGHRA and YSYEKL. Trimming removed 5 bases at V and 0 bases at J, with 11 bases between. This sequence originates from a human donor in good health (CMV status not recorded). Some clones in this sample may be carry-over from other donors' samples. The sequences come from cultured CD8+ T cells from PBMCs, collected from culture after CMV antigen stimulation. The V call is TRBV4-1, the J call TRBJ2-1; D may be TRBD2 (6 bases). The CDR3 nucleotides read TGCGCCAGCAGCATTGTAGCGGACTCCTACAATGAGCAGTTCTTC. This gives the protein CASSIVADSYNEQFF.